Here is one TCR beta chain with its context. Its antigen is unidentified. Sequencing was performed with immunoSEQ multiplex PCR; in TCRdb, only in-frame clones are kept and a portion is missing. The sample records under 10,000 clones, about two thirds being singletons. The sample belongs to a study of CD4+ T cells in melanoma. CDR1 is SGDLS and CDR2 is YYNGEE in the germline V gene. The CDR3 length is 15 residues. V dropped 0 bases and J dropped 7; count of bases not matched to a gene: 9. Study results and caveats: CD8+ T cell, macrophage and B cell function reportedly correlated with neoantigen-specific CD4+ T cells.

This sequence joins TRBV9 and TRBJ1-2; 7 nucleotides match TRBD1. Sequenced input: tumor tissue. The receptor was derived from a human donor with melanoma. As DNA, the CDR3 is TGTGCCAGCAGCGTAGCTAGGGGGCCGAGCCCTGGCTACACCTTC. Translating gives CASSVARGPSPGYTF. Using reference TRBV9 and TRBJ1-2 for the parts outside the CDR3, the full variable domain is DSGVTQTPKHLITATGQRVTLRCSPRSGDLSVYWYQQSLDQGLQFLIQYYNGEERAKGNILERFSAQQFPDLHSELNLSSLELGDSALYFCASSVARGPSPGYTFGSGTRLTVV.